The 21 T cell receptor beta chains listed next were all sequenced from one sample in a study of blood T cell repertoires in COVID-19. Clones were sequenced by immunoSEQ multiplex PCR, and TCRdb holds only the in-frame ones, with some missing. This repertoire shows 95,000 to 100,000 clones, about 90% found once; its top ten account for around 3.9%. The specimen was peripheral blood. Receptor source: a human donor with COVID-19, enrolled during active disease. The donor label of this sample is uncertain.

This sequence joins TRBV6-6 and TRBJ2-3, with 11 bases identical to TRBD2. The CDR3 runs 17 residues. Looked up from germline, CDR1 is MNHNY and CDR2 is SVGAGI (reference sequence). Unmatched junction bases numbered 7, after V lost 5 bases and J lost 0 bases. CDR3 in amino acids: CASSLAGGPTSTDTQYF. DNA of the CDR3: TGTGCCAGCAGTCTAGCGGGAGGTCCGACTAGCACAGATACGCAGTATTTT.

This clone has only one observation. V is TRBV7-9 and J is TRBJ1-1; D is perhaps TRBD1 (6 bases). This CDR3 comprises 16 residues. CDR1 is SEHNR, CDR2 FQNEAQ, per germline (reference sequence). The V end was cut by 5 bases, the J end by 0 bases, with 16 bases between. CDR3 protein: CASSRDMGPMNTEAFF. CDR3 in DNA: TGTGCCAGCAGCCGGGACATGGGGCCGATGAACACTGAAGCTTTCTTT.

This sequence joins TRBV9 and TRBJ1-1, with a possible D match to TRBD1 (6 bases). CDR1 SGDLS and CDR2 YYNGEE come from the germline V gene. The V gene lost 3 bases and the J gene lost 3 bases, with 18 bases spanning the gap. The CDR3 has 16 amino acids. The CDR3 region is CASSARGGAEDTEAFF. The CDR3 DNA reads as TGTGCCAGCAGCGCCAGGGGAGGGGCCGAGGACACTGAAGCTTTCTTT.

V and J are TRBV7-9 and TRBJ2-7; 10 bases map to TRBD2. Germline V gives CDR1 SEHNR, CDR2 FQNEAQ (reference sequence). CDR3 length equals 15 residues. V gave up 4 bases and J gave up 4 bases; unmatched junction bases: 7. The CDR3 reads CASSSPTSGKYEQYF. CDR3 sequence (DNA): TGTGCCAGCAGCTCCCCCACTAGCGGGAAATACGAGCAGTACTTC. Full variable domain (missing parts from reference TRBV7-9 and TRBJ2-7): DTGVSQNPRHKITKRGQNVTFRCDPISEHNRLYWYRQTLGQGPEFLTYFQNEAQLEKSRLLSDRFSAERPKGSFSTLEIQRTEQGDSAMYLCASSSPTSGKYEQYFGPGTRLTVT.

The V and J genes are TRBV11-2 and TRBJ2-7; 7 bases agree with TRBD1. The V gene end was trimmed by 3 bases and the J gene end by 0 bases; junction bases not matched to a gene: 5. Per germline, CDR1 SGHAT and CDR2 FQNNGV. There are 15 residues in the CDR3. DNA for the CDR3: TGTGCCAGCAGCTTTTTAGGGGGCATCTCCTACGAGCAGTACTTC. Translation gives CASSFLGGISYEQYF.

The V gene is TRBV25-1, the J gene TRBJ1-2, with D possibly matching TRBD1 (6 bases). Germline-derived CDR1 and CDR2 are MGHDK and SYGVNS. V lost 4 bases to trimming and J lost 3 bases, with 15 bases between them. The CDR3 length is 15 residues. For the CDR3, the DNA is TGTGCCAGCAGTGGGGTCGCAGGGGTTGACTATGGCTACACCTTC. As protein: CASSGVAGVDYGYTF.

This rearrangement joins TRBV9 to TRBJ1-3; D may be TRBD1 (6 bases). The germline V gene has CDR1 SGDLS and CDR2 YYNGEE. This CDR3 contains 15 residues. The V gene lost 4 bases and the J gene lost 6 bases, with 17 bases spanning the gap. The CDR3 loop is CASSPPTGKANTIYF. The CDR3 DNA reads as TGTGCCAGCAGCCCCCCGACAGGAAAAGCAAACACCATATATTTT.

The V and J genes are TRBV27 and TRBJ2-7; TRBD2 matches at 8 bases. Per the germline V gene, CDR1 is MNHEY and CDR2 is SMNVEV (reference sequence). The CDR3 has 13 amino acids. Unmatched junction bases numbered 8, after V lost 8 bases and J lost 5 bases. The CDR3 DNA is TGTGCCAGCGCCACTAGCGGAGTCAACGAGCAGTACTTC. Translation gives CASATSGVNEQYF.

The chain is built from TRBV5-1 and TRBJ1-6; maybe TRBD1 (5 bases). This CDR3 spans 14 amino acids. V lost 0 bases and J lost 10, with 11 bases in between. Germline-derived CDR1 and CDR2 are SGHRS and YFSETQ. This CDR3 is CASSLDRGSSPLHF. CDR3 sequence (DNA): TGCGCCAGCAGCTTGGATAGGGGAAGCTCACCCCTCCACTTT.

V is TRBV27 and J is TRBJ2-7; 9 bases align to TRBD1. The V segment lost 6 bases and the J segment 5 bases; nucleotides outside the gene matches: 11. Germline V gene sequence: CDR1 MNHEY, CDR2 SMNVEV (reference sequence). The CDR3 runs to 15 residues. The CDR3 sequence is CASRTLTGGKNEQYF. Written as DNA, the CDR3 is TGTGCCAGCAGAACCCTAACAGGGGGCAAAAACGAGCAGTACTTC.

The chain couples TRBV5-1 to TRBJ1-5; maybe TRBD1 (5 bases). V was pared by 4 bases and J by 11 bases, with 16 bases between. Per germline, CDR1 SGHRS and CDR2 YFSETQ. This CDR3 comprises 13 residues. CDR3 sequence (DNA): TGCGCCAGCAGCCTCGGAAGCGAAGGGGCCCAGCATTTT. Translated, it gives CASSLGSEGAQHF. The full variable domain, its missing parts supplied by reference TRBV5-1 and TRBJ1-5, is KAGVTQTPRYLIKTRGQQVTLSCSPISGHRSVSWYQQTPGQGLQFLFEYFSETQRNKGNFPGRFSGRQFSNSRSEMNVSTLELGDSALYLCASSLGSEGAQHFGDGTRLSIL.

The CDR3: CASSQVHRIENSPLHF. CDR3 DNA: TGCGCCAGCAGCCAAGTACACAGGATAGAGAATTCACCCCTCCACTTT. This chain links TRBV4-1 with TRBJ1-6, with a tentative D call TRBD1 (5 bases). V was trimmed by 1 base and J by 7 bases, leaving 14 bases between them. Germline CDR1 MGHRA, CDR2 YSYEKL. This CDR3 is 16 amino acids long.

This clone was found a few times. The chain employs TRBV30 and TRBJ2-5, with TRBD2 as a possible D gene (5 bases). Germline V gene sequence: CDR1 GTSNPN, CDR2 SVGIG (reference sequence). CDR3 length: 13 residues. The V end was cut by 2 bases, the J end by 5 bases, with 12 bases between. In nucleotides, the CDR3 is TGTGCCTGGAGTCGGCGGGTAAGGGAGACCCAGTACTTC. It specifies CAWSRRVRETQYF.

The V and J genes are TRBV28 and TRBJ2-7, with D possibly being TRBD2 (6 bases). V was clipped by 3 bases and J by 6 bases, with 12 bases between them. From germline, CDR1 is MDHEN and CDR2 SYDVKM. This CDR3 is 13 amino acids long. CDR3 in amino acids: CASSLGLTVEQYF. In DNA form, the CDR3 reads TGTGCCAGCAGTTTGGGACTGACCGTCGAGCAGTACTTC.

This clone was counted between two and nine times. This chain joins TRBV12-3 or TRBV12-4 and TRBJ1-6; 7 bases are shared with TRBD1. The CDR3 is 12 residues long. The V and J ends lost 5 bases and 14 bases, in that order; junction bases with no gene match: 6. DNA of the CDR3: TGTGCCAGCAGTGGGGACAGATCATCCCTCCACTTT. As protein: CASSGDRSSLHF.

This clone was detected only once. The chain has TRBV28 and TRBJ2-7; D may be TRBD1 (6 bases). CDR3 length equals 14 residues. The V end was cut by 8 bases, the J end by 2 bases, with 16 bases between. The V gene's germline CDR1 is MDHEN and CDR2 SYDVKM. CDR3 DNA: TGTGCCAGCTGCGACGGGACACCGACCTACGAGCAGTACTTC. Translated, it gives CASCDGTPTYEQYF. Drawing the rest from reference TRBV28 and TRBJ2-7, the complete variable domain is DVKVTQSSRYLVKRTGEKVFLECVQDMDHENMFWYRQDPGLGLRLIYFSYDVKMKEKGDIPEGYSVSREKKERFSLILESASTNQTSMYLCASCDGTPTYEQYFGPGTRLTVT.

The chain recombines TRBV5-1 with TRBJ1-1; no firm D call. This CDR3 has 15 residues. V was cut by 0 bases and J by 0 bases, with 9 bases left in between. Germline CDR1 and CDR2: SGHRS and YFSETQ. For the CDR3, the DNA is TGCGCCAGCAGCTTGGAAACAAATATGAACACTGAAGCTTTCTTT. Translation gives CASSLETNMNTEAFF.

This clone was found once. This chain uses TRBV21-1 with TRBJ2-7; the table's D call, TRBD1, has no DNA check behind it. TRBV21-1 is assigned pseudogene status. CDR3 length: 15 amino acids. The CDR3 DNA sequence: TGTGCCAGCAGCAGTACCGGGACAGTTATCGACGAGCAGTACTTC. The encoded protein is CASSSTGTVIDEQYF.

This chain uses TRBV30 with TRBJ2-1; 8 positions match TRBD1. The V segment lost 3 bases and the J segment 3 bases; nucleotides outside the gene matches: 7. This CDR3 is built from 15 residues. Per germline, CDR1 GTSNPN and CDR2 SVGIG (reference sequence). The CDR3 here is CAWRLRDRNYNEQFF. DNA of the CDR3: TGTGCCTGGAGGCTCCGGGACAGGAACTACAATGAGCAGTTCTTC.

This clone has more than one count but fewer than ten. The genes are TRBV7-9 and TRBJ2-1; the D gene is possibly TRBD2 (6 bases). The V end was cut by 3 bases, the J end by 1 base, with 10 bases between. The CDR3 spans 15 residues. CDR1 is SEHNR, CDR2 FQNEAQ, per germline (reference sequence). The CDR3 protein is CASSLRDLSYNEQFF. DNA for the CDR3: TGTGCCAGCAGCTTGAGGGACTTGTCCTACAATGAGCAGTTCTTC.

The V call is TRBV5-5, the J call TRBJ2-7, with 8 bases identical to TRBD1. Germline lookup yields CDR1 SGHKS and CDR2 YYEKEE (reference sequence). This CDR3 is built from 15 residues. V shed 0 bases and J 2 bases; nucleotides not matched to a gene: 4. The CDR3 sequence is CASSLGQGAAYEQYF. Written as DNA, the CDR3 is TGTGCCAGCAGCTTGGGGCAGGGGGCAGCCTACGAGCAGTACTTC.